This T cell receptor (beta chain) was captured in a study of Ad26.COV2.S vaccination and SARS-CoV-2 variants. Germline loops: CDR1 MDHEN, CDR2 SYDVKM. Trimming shortened V by 8 bases and J by 1 base, and 8 bases separated the two germline ends. This CDR3 comprises 12 residues. Treatment noted: roughly 19 received Ad26.COV2.S at low or high dose, single or two shots; five or six received placebo; per-sample allocation not given. The samples were gathered on day 63 after the first injection of vaccine or placebo. The shot given was an Ad26 vector that makes Wuhan-strain SARS-CoV-2 spike. Clones were read by immunoSEQ multiplex PCR, and TCRdb kept only the in-frame ones, dropping some. The profile shows hundreds of thousands of clones, about 85% of them singletons.

The receptor comes from a person between 18 and 60 years old who received the Ad26.COV2.S COVID-19 vaccine or a placebo. Here the sequenced sample was peripheral blood, taken in a trial of Ad26.COV2.S vaccine versus placebo. This chain joins TRBV28 and TRBJ1-1; no definite D call. The CDR3 DNA follows: TGTGCCAGCCTCATGTGGAACACTGAAGCTTTCTTT. Translated: CASLMWNTEAFF.